A single sample is the source of the 10 T cell receptor beta chains below, sequenced in a study of shared clonotypes between healthy human individuals. The method was immunoSEQ multiplex PCR; TCRdb's version includes in-frame clones alone and lacks a portion of them. The sample holds about 450,000 clones, around 79% seen once. The sequenced material came from PBMCs. These receptors came from a woman aged 40 to 50 in good health. Some clones in this sample may be carry-over from other donors' samples.

The CDR3 DNA reads as TGTGCCAGCAGACAGGGGCCTGCCTATGGCTACACCTTC. This gives the protein CASRQGPAYGYTF. The V gene is TRBV27, the J gene TRBJ1-2, with TRBD1 matching over 7 bases. The ends lost 6 bases at V and 4 bases at J; junction bases unmatched: 5. The CDR3 has 13 residues. Germline loops: CDR1 MNHEY, CDR2 SMNVEV (reference sequence).

The rearrangement uses TRBV4-2 and TRBJ2-3; 16 bases align to TRBD2. CDR1 is LGHNA and CDR2 is YNFKEQ in the germline V gene. The V segment lost 0 bases and the J segment 8 bases; nucleotides outside the gene matches: 2. The CDR3 is 16 residues long. Here the CDR3 DNA reads TGTGCCAGCAGCCAAGAGGGACTAGCGGGAGGGGGTACGCAGTATTTT. Residues: CASSQEGLAGGGTQYF.

V usage is TRBV5-1 and J usage is TRBJ1-1; D is unresolved. Trimming took 2 bases from V and 1 from J, leaving 12 bases between them. This CDR3 comprises 15 residues. Germline-derived CDR1 and CDR2 are SGHRS and YFSETQ. CDR3 nucleotides: TGCGCCAGCAGCTTTTTAGCCATGGGGAACACTGAAGCTTTCTTT. Translation gives CASSFLAMGNTEAFF.

The rearrangement links TRBV7-9 to TRBJ2-3; 10 bases align to TRBD2. This CDR3 has 19 residues. The V gene end was trimmed by 5 bases and the J gene end by 4 bases; junction bases not matched to a gene: 18. Germline CDR1 is SEHNR and CDR2 is FQNEAQ (reference sequence). CDR3 sequence reads: CASSRVVNGLAGVADTQYF. The CDR3 bases are TGTGCCAGCAGCCGTGTAGTTAACGGGCTAGCGGGAGTTGCAGATACGCAGTATTTT.

This clone was counted a few times. V gene TRBV12-5 combines with J gene TRBJ2-1; possible D gene TRBD1, 6 bases. The CDR3 runs 14 residues. Trimming left V 5 bases short and J 10 bases short, with 18 bases between. CDR1 is LGHNT, CDR2 FRNRAP, per germline. The CDR3 sequence is CASGLTGYNGEQFF. CDR3 in DNA: TGTGCTAGTGGTCTGACAGGCTATAACGGGGAGCAGTTCTTC.

This clone was seen once. V is TRBV2 and J is TRBJ2-2; 8 nucleotides match TRBD1. Germline V gene lookup returns CDR1 SNHLY and CDR2 FYNNEI. After removal of 6 bases from V and 0 bases from J, the junction contained 6 bases not matched to a gene. CDR3 length equals 16 residues. The CDR3: CASRMRTGSNTGELFF. The CDR3 nucleotides read TGTGCCAGCAGGATGCGGACAGGGTCGAACACCGGGGAGCTGTTTTTT.

This sequence joins TRBV5-1 and TRBJ2-1, with unresolved D. The CDR3 is 16 amino acids. CDR1 is SGHRS and CDR2 is YFSETQ in the germline V gene. Trimming cost V 0 bases and J 0 bases, with 10 bases left between them. The CDR3, as DNA: TGCGCCAGCAGCTTGGGTATATCTAGCTCCTACAATGAGCAGTTCTTC. It encodes CASSLGISSSYNEQFF.

The gene calls are TRBV5-6 and TRBJ2-7; 7 nucleotides match TRBD1. Trimming cost V 2 bases and J 0 bases; bases outside gene matches: 11. The CDR3 runs to 17 residues. The germline V gene encodes CDR1 SGHDT and CDR2 YYEEEE. The CDR3 reads CASSLTGAHLLSYEQYF. The CDR3 DNA reads as TGTGCCAGCAGCTTAACAGGGGCCCACCTCCTCTCCTACGAGCAGTACTTC.

The chain is built from TRBV7-6 and TRBJ2-5; possible D gene TRBD2, 6 bases. The CDR3 covers 15 residues. The germline gives CDR1 SGHVS, CDR2 FNYEAQ. V dropped 0 bases and J dropped 1 base, with 9 bases sitting between them. The CDR3 DNA sequence: TGTGCCAGCAGCTTAGCACTAGCCGCCCAAGAGACCCAGTACTTC. Its translation is CASSLALAAQETQYF.

The chain links TRBV10-3 to TRBJ1-2; the match to TRBD1 covers 8 bases. The CDR3 spans 15 residues. Looked up from germline, CDR1 is ENHRY and CDR2 is SYGVKD. Trimming removed 7 bases from V and 3 bases from J; junction bases left unmatched: 10. The CDR3 coding sequence is TGTGCCATCAATTCCGGACAGGGCGAACACTATGGCTACACCTTC. It encodes CAINSGQGEHYGYTF.